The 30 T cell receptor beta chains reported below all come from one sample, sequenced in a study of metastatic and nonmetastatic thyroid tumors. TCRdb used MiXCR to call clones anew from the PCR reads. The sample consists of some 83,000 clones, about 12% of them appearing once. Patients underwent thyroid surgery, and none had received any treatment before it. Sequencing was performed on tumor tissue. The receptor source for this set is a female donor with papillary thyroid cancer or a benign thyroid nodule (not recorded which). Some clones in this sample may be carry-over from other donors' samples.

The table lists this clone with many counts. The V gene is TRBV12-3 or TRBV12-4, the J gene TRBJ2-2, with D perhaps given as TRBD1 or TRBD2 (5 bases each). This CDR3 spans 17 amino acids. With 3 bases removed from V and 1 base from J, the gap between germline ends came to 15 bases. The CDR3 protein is CASSFFPGRWNTGELFF. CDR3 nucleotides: TGTGCCAGCAGTTTCTTCCCGGGACGGTGGAACACCGGGGAGCTGTTTTTT.

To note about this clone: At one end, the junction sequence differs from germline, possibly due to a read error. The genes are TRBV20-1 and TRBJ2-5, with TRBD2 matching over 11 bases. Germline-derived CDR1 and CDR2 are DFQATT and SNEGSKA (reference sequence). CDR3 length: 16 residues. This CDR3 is CSAIPRLAGYQDTQYF. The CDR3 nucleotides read TGCAGTGCTATCCCCAGACTAGCGGGATACCAAGATACCCAGTACTTC.

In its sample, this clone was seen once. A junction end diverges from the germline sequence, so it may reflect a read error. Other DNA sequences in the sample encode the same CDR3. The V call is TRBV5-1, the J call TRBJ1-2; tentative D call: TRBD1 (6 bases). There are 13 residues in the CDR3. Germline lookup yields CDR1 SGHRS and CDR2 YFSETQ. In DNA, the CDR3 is TGTGCAAGCAGCTTAGGGGGAAGCCCTGGCTACACCTTC. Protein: CASSLGGSPGYTF.

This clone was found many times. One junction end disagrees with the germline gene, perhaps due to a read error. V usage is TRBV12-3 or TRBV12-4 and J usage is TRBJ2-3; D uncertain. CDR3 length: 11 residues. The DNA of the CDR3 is TGTGCCAGCAGGGGGTTTCATACGCAGTGTTTT. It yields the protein CASRGFHTQCF.

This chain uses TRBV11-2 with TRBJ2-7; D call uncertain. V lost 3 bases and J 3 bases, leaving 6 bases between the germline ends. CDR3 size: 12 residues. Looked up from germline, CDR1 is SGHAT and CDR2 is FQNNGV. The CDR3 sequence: CASSFHDYEQYF. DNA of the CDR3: TGTGCCAGCAGCTTCCACGACTACGAGCAGTACTTC.

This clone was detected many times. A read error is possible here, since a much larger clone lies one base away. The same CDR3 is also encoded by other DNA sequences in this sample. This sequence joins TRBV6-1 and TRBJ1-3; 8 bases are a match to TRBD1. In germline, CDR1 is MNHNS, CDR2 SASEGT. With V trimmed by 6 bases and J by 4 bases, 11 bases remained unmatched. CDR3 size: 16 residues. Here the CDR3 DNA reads TGTGCCAGCAGGCCTGGACAGGGTGTGACCGGAAACACCATATATTTT. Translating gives CASRPGQGVTGNTIYF.

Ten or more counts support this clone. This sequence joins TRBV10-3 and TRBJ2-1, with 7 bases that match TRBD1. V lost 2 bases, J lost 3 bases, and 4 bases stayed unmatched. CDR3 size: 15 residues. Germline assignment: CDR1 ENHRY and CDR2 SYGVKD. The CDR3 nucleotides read TGTGCCATCAGTGAGGGACAGGCAAGCTACAATGAGCAGTTCTTC. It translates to CAISEGQASYNEQFF.

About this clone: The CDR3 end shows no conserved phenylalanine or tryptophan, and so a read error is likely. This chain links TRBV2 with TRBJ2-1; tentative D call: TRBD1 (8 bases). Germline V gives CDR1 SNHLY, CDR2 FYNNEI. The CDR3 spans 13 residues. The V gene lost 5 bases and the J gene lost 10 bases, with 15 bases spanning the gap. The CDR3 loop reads CASSTGGGWEQFS. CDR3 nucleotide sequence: TGTGCCAGCAGTACAGGGGGAGGGTGGGAGCAGTTCTCC.

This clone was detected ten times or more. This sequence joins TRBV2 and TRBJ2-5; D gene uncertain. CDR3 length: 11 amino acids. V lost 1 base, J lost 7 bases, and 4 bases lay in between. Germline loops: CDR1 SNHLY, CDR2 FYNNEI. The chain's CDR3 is CASSEELTQYF. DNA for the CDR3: TGTGCCAGCAGTGAAGAGCTGACCCAGTACTTC. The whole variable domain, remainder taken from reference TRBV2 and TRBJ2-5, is EPEVTQTPSHQVTQMGQEVILRCVPISNHLYFYWYRQILGQKVEFLVSFYNNEISEKSEIFDDQFSVERPDGSNFTLKIRSTKLEDSAMYFCASSEELTQYFGPGTRLLVL.

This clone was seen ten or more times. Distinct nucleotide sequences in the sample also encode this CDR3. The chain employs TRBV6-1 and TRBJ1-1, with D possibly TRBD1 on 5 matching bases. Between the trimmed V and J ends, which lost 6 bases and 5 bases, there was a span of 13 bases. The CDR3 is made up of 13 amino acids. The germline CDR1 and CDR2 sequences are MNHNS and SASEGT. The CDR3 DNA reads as TGTGCCAGCAGAGCTGGGGGGGGAACTGAAGCTTTCTTT. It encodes CASRAGGGTEAFF.

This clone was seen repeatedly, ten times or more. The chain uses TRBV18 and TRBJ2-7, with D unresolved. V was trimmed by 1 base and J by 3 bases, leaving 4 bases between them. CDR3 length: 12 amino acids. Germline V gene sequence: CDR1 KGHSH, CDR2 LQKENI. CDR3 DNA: TGTGCCAGCTCACCACTGGGCTACGAGCAGTACTTC. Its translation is CASSPLGYEQYF.

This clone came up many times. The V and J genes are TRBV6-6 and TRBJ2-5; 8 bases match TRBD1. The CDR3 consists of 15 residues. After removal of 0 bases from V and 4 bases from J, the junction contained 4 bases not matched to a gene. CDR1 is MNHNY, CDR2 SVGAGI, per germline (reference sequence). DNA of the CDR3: TGTGCCAGCAGTTACTCGAGCAGGGGGCTAGAGACCCAGTACTTC. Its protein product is CASSYSSRGLETQYF.

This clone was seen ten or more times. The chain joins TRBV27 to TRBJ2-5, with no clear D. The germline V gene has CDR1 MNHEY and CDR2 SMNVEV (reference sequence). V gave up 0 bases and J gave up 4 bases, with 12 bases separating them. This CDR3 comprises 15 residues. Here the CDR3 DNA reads TGTGCCAGCAGTTTATCAGGGTTCGGTGGAGAGACCCAGTACTTC. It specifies CASSLSGFGGETQYF.

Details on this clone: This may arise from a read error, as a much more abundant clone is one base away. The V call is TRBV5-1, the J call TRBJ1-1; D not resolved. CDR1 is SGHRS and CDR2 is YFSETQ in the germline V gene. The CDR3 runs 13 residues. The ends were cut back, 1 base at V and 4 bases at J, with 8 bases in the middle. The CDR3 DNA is TGCGCCAGCAGCTTGTCCTGGGGCACTGAAGCTTTCTTT. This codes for CASSLSWGTEAFF.

The CDR3 spells CASIPSSEQYF. DNA of the CDR3: TGTGCCAGCATTCCCTCTAGCGAGCAGTACTTC. V usage is TRBV6-1 and J usage is TRBJ2-7, with D hard to call. Germline CDR1 reads MNHNS; CDR2 reads SASEGT. V was trimmed by 7 bases and J by 6 bases, leaving 10 bases between them. This CDR3 comprises 11 residues.

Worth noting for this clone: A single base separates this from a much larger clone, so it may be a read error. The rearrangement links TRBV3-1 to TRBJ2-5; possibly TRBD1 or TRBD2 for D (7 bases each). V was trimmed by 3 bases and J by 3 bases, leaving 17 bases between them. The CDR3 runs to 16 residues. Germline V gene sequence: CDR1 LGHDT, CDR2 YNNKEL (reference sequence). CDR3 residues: CASSHHQGGGEETQYF. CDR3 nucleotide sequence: TGTGCCAGCAGCCACCACCAGGGGGGGGGAGAAGAGACCCAGTACTTC.

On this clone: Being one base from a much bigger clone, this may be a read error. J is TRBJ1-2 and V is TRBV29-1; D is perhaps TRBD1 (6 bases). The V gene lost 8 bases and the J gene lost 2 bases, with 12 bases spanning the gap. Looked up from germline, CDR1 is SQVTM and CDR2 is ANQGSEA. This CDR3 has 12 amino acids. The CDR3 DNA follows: TGCAGCTTGACCCAGGGGAACTATGGCTACACCTTC. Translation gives CSLTQGNYGYTF.

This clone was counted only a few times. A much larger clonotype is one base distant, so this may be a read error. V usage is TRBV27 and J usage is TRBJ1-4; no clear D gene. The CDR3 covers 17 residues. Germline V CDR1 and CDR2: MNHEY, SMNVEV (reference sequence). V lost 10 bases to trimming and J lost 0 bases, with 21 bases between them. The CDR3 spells CANSQERPEATNEKLFF. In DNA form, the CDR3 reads TGTGCCAATTCCCAGGAACGGCCAGAAGCAACTAATGAAAAACTGTTTTTT.

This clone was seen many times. The CDR3 DNA sequence: TGTGCCAGCAGCTTAGGCCTAACTGGTGGGGACGAGCAGTACTTC. It codes for CASSLGLTGGDEQYF. V gene TRBV11-2 combines with J gene TRBJ2-7; D unclear. Trimming removed 1 base at V and 5 bases at J, with 15 bases between. The CDR3 contains 15 residues. CDR1 is SGHAT and CDR2 is FQNNGV in the germline V gene. Drawing the rest from reference TRBV11-2 and TRBJ2-7, the complete variable domain is EAGVAQSPRYKIIEKRQSVAFWCNPISGHATLYWYQQILGQGPKLLIQFQNNGVVDDSQLPKDRFSAERLKGVDSTLKIQPAKLEDSAVYLCASSLGLTGGDEQYFGPGTRLTVT.

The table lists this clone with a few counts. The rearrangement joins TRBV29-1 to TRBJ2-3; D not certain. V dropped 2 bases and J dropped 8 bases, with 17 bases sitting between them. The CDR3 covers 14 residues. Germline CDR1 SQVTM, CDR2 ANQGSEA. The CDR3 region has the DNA TGCAGCGTTGAATCGGCCCTAATGACTGGTACGCAGTATTTT. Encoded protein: CSVESALMTGTQYF.

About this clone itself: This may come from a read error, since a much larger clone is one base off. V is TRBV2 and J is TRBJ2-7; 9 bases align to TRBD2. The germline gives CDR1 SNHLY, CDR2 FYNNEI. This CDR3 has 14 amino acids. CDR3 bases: TGTGCCAGCAGATACGGGACTAGCAGCTACGATCAGTACTTC. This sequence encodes CASRYGTSSYDQYF.

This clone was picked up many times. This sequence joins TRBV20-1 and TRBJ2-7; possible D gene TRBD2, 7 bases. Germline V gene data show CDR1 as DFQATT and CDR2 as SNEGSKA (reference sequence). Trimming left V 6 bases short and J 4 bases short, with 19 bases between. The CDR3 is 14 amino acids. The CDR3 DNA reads TGCAGTGCCCCCCGGGCGGGGGCCCCTTACGAGCAGTACTTC. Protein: CSAPRAGAPYEQYF.

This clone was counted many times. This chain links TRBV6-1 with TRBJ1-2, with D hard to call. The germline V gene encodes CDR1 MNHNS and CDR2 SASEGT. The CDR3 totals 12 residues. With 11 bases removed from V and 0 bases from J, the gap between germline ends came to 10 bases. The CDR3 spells CAVFEANYGYTF. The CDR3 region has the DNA TGTGCCGTCTTCGAGGCTAACTATGGCTACACCTTC.

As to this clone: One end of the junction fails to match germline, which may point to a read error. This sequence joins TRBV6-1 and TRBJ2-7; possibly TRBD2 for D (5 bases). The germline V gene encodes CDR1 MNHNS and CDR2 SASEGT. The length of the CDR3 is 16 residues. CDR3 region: CTSSEEDWKGGLEQYF. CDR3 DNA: TGTACCAGCAGTGAAGAGGACTGGAAGGGCGGATTGGAGCAGTACTTC.

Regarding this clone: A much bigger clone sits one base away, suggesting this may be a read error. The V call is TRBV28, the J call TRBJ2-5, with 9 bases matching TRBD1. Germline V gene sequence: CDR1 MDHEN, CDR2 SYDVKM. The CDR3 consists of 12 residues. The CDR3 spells CASRTGGETKYF. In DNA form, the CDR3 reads TGTGCCAGCAGGACAGGGGGAGAGACCAAGTACTTC.

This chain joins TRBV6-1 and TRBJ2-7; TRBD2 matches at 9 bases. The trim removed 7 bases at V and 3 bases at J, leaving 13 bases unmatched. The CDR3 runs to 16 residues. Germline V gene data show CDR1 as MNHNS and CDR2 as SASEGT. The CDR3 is CASNRGAWTSVYEQYF. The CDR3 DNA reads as TGTGCCAGCAACAGGGGAGCCTGGACTAGCGTCTACGAGCAGTACTTC.

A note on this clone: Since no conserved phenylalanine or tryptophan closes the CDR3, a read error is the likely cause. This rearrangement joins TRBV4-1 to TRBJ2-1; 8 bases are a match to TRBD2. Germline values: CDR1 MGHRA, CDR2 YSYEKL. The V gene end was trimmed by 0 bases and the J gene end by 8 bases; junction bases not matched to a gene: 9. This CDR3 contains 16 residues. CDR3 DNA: TGCGCCAGCAGCCAAGATCAAAGCGGGAGTTGGGATGAGCAGTTCCTC. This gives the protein CASSQDQSGSWDEQFL.

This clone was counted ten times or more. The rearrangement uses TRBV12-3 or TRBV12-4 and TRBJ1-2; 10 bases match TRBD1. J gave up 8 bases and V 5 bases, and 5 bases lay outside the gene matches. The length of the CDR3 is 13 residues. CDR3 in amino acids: CASSLGQGGGYTF. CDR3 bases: TGTGCCAGCAGTCTCGGACAGGGGGGAGGCTACACCTTC.

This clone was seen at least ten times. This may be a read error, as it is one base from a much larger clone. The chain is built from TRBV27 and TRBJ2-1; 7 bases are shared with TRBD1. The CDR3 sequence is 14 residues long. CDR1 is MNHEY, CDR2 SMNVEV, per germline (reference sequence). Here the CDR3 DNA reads TGTGCCGGCAGCCCGACAGGGCTCTACAATGAGCAGTTCTTC. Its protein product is CAGSPTGLYNEQFF.

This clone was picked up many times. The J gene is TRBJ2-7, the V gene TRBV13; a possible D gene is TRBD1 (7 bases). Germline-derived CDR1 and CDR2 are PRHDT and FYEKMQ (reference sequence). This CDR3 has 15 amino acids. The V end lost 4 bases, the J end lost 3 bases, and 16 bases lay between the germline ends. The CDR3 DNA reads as TGTGCCAGCAGCTCCCCTGTCAGGGGGGACTACGAGCAGTACTTC. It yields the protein CASSSPVRGDYEQYF. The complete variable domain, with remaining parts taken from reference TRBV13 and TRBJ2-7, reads AAGVIQSPRHLIKEKRETATLKCYPIPRHDTVYWYQQGPGQDPQFLISFYEKMQSDKGSIPDRFSAQQFSDYHSELNMSSLELGDSALYFCASSSPVRGDYEQYFGPGTRLTVT.